Shown below are 21 T cell receptor beta chains from a single sample sequenced in a study of blood T cells in healthy people across ages. Through a sample-barcoded 5' primer and a J-beta primer mix, a second PCR was run for roughly 6 to 11 cycles. TCRdb fed the 5' RACE reads into MiXCR, producing one record per CDR3 protein. The sample lists 700,000 or so distinct CDR3 sequences; approximately 22% were seen once. Source material: blood. Receptor source: a man aged 65-85 years in good health.

This clonotype has only a few counts. The rearrangement joins TRBV28 to TRBJ1-2; no clear D gene. Trimming took off 6 bases at V and 0 bases at J, with 14 bases between the two ends. Germline V gene lookup returns CDR1 MDHEN and CDR2 SYDVKM. The CDR3 is 15 residues long. CDR3 amino acids: CASSPPQASNYGYTF. CDR3 sequence (DNA): TGTGCCAGCAGCCCACCCCAGGCTTCTAACTATGGCTACACCTTC.

This clonotype was seen a few times. V usage is TRBV14 and J usage is TRBJ2-7; no reliable D call. Germline lookup yields CDR1 SGHDN and CDR2 FVKESK. The CDR3 is made up of 16 amino acids. Trimming removed 1 base from V and 4 bases from J, with 17 bases in between. CDR3 in amino acids: CASSQARRGSLYEQYF. The CDR3 DNA reads TGTGCCAGCAGCCAAGCGCGTCGAGGCTCATTATACGAGCAGTACTTC.

V gene TRBV20-1 combines with J gene TRBJ2-3, with no clear D. CDR3 length: 11 amino acids. Germline V gene data show CDR1 as DFQATT and CDR2 as SNEGSKA (reference sequence). The ends were cut back, 6 bases at V and 5 bases at J, with 9 bases in the middle. CDR3 loop: CSARSGDTQYF. CDR3 nucleotides: TGCAGTGCCAGATCTGGAGATACGCAGTATTTT.

This clonotype was counted a few times. This sequence joins TRBV9 and TRBJ1-1, with TRBD1 matching 7 bases. The CDR3 covers 16 residues. Germline V CDR1 and CDR2: SGDLS, YYNGEE. The ends lost 4 bases at V and 4 bases at J; junction bases unmatched: 13. CDR3 protein: CASSTKGGTVSTEAFF. Written as DNA, the CDR3 is TGTGCCAGCAGCACCAAAGGCGGGACAGTCAGCACTGAAGCTTTCTTT. The full variable domain, its missing parts supplied by reference TRBV9 and TRBJ1-1, is DSGVTQTPKHLITATGQRVTLRCSPRSGDLSVYWYQQSLDQGLQFLIQYYNGEERAKGNILERFSAQQFPDLHSELNLSSLELGDSALYFCASSTKGGTVSTEAFFGQGTRLTVV.

This clonotype was found a few times. The chain couples TRBV18 to TRBJ2-4; TRBD2 aligns across 7 bases. Germline lookup yields CDR1 KGHSH and CDR2 LQKENI. Germline trimming cut 2 bases from V and 5 bases from J; bases unmatched to any gene: 3. The CDR3 is 14 amino acids. CDR3 nucleotide sequence: TGTGCCAGCTCACCAGCTGCGGGGGAAAACATTCAGTACTTC. Its translation: CASSPAAGENIQYF.

This clonotype has just a few counts. This chain connects TRBV12-3 or TRBV12-4 to TRBJ1-4; 11 nucleotides line up with TRBD1. J was trimmed by 13 bases and V by 5 bases; bases with no gene match: 9. The length of the CDR3 is 14 residues. The CDR3 region is CASSRNGQGARLFF. The CDR3 DNA reads as TGTGCCAGCAGTCGGAACGGACAGGGGGCAAGACTGTTTTTT.

This clonotype occurred a few times. The chain recombines TRBV2 with TRBJ2-1, with TRBD2 matching 9 bases. Germline V gives CDR1 SNHLY, CDR2 FYNNEI. Trimming removed 10 bases from V and 7 bases from J; junction bases left unmatched: 17. The CDR3 totals 16 residues. The CDR3 region is CAMRGASGEKGNEQFF. As DNA, the CDR3 is TGTGCCATGAGAGGGGCTAGCGGGGAAAAAGGAAATGAGCAGTTCTTC.

This clonotype was observed at least ten times. The chain combines TRBV5-1 with TRBJ1-1, with D uncertain. CDR1 SGHRS and CDR2 YFSETQ come from the germline V gene. The V gene lost 2 bases and the J gene lost 0 bases, with 5 bases spanning the gap. This CDR3 has 13 amino acids. The CDR3 sequence is CASSFDMNTEAFF. The CDR3 DNA sequence: TGCGCCAGCAGCTTTGATATGAACACTGAAGCTTTCTTT.

This chain connects TRBV7-9 to TRBJ1-1; D might be TRBD1 (5 bases). Germline CDR1 SEHNR, CDR2 FQNEAQ (reference sequence). The CDR3 totals 17 residues. V was pared by 5 bases and J by 3 bases, with 22 bases between. The CDR3 nucleotides read TGTGCCAGCAGCCCGTTGGTTTCCGGGACGGATTACACTGAAGCTTTCTTT. It is translated as CASSPLVSGTDYTEAFF.

This clonotype was counted between two and nine times. V and J are TRBV4-3 and TRBJ1-2, with a tentative D call TRBD1 (5 bases). The CDR3 runs to 15 residues. The germline V and J ends were trimmed by 0 bases and 4 bases, with 12 bases remaining between them. CDR1 and CDR2 (germline): LGHNA, YSLEER. The CDR3 DNA is TGCGCCAGCAGCCAAGATTCGGGGGTAGGCTATGGCTACACCTTC. The encoded protein is CASSQDSGVGYGYTF.

This clonotype was seen a handful of times. This rearrangement joins TRBV12-3 or TRBV12-4 to TRBJ2-3, with D tentatively TRBD1 (6 bases). The CDR3 totals 14 residues. Trimming took off 7 bases at V and 3 bases at J, with 14 bases between the two ends. The CDR3 region is CASTSQGKTDTQYF. CDR3 coding DNA: TGTGCCAGCACTAGTCAGGGGAAGACAGATACGCAGTATTTT.

V usage is TRBV29-1 and J usage is TRBJ2-7; D gene unclear. V was pared by 6 bases and J by 1 base, with 7 bases between. CDR1 is SQVTM and CDR2 is ANQGSEA in the germline V gene. The CDR3 is 11 residues long. The CDR3 region is CSVGGSYEQYF. Written as DNA, the CDR3 is TGCAGCGTAGGCGGATCCTACGAGCAGTACTTC.

This clonotype was seen only a few times. This sequence joins TRBV6-5 and TRBJ2-2; D unresolved. Per the germline V gene, CDR1 is MNHEY and CDR2 is SVGAGI. The CDR3 covers 14 residues. The germline V and J ends were trimmed by 8 bases and 0 bases, with 10 bases remaining between them. The CDR3 loop reads CASARPPNTGELFF. The CDR3 nucleotides are TGTGCCAGCGCCAGGCCACCGAACACCGGGGAGCTGTTTTTT.

The table lists this clonotype with a few counts. The gene calls are TRBV7-6 and TRBJ2-7; 8 bases agree with TRBD1. This CDR3 contains 14 residues. CDR1 is SGHVS and CDR2 is FNYEAQ in the germline V gene. Trimming took 4 bases from V and 7 from J; bases not matched to a gene: 9. CDR3 sequence reads: CASSWDRQGAEQYF. The DNA of the CDR3 is TGTGCCAGCAGCTGGGACAGGCAAGGAGCGGAGCAGTACTTC. The variable domain in full, with the rest retrieved from reference TRBV7-6 and TRBJ2-7, is GAGVSQSPRYKVTKRGQDVALRCDPISGHVSLYWYRQALGQGPEFLTYFNYEAQQDKSGLPNDRFSAERPEGSISTLTIQRTEQRDSAMYRCASSWDRQGAEQYFGPGTRLTVT.

The CDR3 DNA sequence: TGTGCCAGCAGTTTACCCCCGGGAGCGGGCGTCTACAATGAGCAGTTCTTC. This sequence encodes CASSLPPGAGVYNEQFF. The chain joins TRBV28 to TRBJ2-1; D might be TRBD2 (6 bases). Germline CDR1 reads MDHEN; CDR2 reads SYDVKM. This CDR3 contains 17 residues. Trimming cost V 2 bases and J 3 bases, with 17 bases left between them.

The V call is TRBV12-3 or TRBV12-4, the J call TRBJ2-3, with 10 positions matching TRBD2. The J segment lost 11 bases and the V segment lost 5 bases, leaving 4 bases of the junction unmatched. The CDR3 contains 12 residues. The CDR3 loop reads CASSPRLAGQYF. The CDR3 region has the DNA TGTGCCAGCAGTCCCCGACTAGCGGGGCAGTATTTT.

This clonotype has only a few counts. The genes are TRBV5-1 and TRBJ2-5; D is perhaps TRBD2 (5 bases). Germline-derived CDR1 and CDR2 are SGHRS and YFSETQ. Trimming took off 2 bases at V and 5 bases at J, with 13 bases between the two ends. The CDR3 covers 14 residues. The CDR3 loop is CASSFSGSVETQYF. The CDR3 DNA reads as TGCGCCAGCAGCTTTTCGGGGAGTGTGGAGACCCAGTACTTC.

This clonotype was detected ten times or more. This rearrangement joins TRBV12-3 or TRBV12-4 to TRBJ1-2; 7 nucleotides line up with TRBD1. There are 13 residues in the CDR3. V shed 3 bases, J shed 6 bases, and the junction held 4 bases outside the gene matches. This CDR3 is CASSFGQGDGYTF. For the CDR3, the DNA is TGTGCCAGCAGTTTCGGGCAGGGGGATGGCTACACCTTC.

This clonotype was counted a few times. DNA for the CDR3: TGTGCCAGCAGGGCTGACAGGTGGAGGAACACTGAAGCTTTCTTT. It codes for CASRADRWRNTEAFF. The chain links TRBV6-5 to TRBJ1-1; possibly TRBD1 for D (6 bases). Germline-derived CDR1 and CDR2 are MNHEY and SVGAGI. The CDR3 has 15 amino acids. The ends were cut back, 6 bases at V and 1 base at J, with 15 bases in the middle.

The chain combines TRBV20-1 with TRBJ1-1; D may be TRBD1 (6 bases). This CDR3 comprises 13 residues. Germline CDR1 is DFQATT and CDR2 is SNEGSKA (reference sequence). Deletions cut 3 bases from V and 8 bases from J, with 16 bases between. CDR3 sequence reads: CSARMGTRSEAFF. In DNA form, the CDR3 reads TGCAGTGCTAGGATGGGGACACGGAGCGAAGCTTTCTTT.

The rearrangement joins TRBV2 to TRBJ1-5, with unresolved D. The CDR3 runs 12 residues. The germline CDR1 and CDR2 sequences are SNHLY and FYNNEI. Trimming left V 7 bases short and J 3 bases short, with 7 bases between. For the CDR3, the DNA is TGTGCCAGCAACGGCGACAATCAGCCCCAGCATTTT. Translating gives CASNGDNQPQHF. The variable domain in full, completed from reference TRBV2 and TRBJ1-5, reads EPEVTQTPSHQVTQMGQEVILRCVPISNHLYFYWYRQILGQKVEFLVSFYNNEISEKSEIFDDQFSVERPDGSNFTLKIRSTKLEDSAMYFCASNGDNQPQHFGDGTRLSIL.